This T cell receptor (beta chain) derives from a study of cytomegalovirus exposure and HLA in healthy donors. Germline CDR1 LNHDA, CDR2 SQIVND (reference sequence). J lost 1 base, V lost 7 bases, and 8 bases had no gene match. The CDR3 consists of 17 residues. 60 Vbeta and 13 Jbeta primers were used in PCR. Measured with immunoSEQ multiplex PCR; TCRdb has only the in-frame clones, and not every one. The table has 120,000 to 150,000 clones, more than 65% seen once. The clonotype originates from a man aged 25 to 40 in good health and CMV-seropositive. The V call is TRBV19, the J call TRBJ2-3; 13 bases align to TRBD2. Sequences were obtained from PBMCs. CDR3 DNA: TGTGCCAGTAAAATCACTAGCGGGGGGGCCGGCACAGATACGCAGTATTTT. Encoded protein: CASKITSGGAGTDTQYF.